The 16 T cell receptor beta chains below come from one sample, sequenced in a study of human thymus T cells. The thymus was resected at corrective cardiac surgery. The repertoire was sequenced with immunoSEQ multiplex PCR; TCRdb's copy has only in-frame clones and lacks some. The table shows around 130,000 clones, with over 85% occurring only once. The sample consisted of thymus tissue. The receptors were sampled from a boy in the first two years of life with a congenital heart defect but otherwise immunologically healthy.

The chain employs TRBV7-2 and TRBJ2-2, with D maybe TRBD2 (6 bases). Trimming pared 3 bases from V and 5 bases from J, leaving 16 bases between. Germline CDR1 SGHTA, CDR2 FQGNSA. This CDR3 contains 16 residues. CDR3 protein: CASSLRLAVRTGELFF. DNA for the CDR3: TGTGCCAGCAGCTTGAGATTAGCGGTTAGGACCGGGGAGCTGTTTTTT.

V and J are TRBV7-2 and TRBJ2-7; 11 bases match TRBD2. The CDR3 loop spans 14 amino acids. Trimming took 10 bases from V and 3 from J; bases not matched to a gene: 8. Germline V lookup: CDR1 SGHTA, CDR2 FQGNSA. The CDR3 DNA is TGTGCCACCAGACCTAGCGGGGGGCACTACGAGCAGTACTTC. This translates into CATRPSGGHYEQYF.

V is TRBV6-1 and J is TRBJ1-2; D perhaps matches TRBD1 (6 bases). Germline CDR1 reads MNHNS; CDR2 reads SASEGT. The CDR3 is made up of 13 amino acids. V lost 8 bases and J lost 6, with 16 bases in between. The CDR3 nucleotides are TGTGCCAGCGACGATGGGGGCGACAATGGCTACACCTTC. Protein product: CASDDGGDNGYTF.

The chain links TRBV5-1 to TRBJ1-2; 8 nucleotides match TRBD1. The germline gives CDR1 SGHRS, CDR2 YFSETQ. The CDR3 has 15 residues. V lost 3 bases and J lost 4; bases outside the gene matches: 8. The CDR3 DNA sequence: TGCGCCAGCAGCTCCCGGACAGGGACTTTCTATGGCTACACCTTC. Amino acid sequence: CASSSRTGTFYGYTF.

As DNA, the CDR3 is TGTGCCAGCAACCCATTAGGGTTCGGGGAGCTGTTTTTT. Its translation is CASNPLGFGELFF. V gene TRBV28 combines with J gene TRBJ2-2; D uncertain. Per germline, CDR1 MDHEN and CDR2 SYDVKM. CDR3 length: 13 amino acids. V was shortened by 7 bases and J by 7 bases, with 13 bases between the two germline ends.

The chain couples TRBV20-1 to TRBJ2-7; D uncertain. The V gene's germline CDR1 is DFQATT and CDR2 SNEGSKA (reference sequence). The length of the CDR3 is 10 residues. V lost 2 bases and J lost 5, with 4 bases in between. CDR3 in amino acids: CSARPHEQYF. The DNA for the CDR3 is TGCAGTGCTAGACCCCACGAGCAGTACTTC.

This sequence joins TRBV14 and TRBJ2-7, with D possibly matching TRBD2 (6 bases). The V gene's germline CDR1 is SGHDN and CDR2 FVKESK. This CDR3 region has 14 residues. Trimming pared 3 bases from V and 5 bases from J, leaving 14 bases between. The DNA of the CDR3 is TGTGCCAGCAGCCACCGCGGGAAAGGGAACGAGCAGTACTTC. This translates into CASSHRGKGNEQYF.

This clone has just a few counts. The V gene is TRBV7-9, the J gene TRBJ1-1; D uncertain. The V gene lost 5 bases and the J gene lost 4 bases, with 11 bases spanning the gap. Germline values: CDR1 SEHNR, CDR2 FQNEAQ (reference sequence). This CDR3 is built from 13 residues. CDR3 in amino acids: CASSLNAVTEAFF. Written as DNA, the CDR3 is TGTGCCAGCAGCCTCAATGCGGTCACTGAAGCTTTCTTT.

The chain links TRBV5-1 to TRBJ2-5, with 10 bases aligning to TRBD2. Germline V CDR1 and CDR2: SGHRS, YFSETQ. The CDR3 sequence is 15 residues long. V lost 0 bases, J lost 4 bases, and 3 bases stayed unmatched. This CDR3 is CASSLEAGGRETQYF. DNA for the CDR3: TGCGCCAGCAGCTTGGAAGCGGGGGGGCGAGAGACCCAGTACTTC.

The CDR3 DNA follows: TGTGCCAGCAGCCAAGAATGTCGGATCTCTGGAAACACCATATATTTT. It specifies CASSQECRISGNTIYF. The rearrangement uses TRBV4-2 and TRBJ1-3; D uncertain. Trimming shortened V by 0 bases and J by 0 bases, and 9 bases separated the two germline ends. CDR1 and CDR2 from the germline V gene are LGHNA and YNFKEQ. The CDR3 length is 16 residues.

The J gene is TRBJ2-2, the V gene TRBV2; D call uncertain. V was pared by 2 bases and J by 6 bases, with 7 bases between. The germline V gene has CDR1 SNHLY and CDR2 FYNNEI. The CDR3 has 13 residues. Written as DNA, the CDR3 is TGTGCCAGCAGTGAACCCTTACCCGGGGAGCTGTTTTTT. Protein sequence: CASSEPLPGELFF. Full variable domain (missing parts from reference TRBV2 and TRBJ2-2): EPEVTQTPSHQVTQMGQEVILRCVPISNHLYFYWYRQILGQKVEFLVSFYNNEISEKSEIFDDQFSVERPDGSNFTLKIRSTKLEDSAMYFCASSEPLPGELFFGEGSRLTVL.

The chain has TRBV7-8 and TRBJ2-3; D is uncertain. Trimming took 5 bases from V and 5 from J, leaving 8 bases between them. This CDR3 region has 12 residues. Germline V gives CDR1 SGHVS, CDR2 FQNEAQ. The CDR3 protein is CASSPLVDTQYF. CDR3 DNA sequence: TGTGCCAGCAGCCCCTTAGTAGATACGCAGTATTTT.

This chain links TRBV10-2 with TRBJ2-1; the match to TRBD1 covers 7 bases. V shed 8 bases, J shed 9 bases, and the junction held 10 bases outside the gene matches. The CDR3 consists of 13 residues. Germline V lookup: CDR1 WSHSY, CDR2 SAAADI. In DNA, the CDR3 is TGCGCCAGCTGGGCGAACAGGGGCGGTGAGCAGTTCTTC. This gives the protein CASWANRGGEQFF.

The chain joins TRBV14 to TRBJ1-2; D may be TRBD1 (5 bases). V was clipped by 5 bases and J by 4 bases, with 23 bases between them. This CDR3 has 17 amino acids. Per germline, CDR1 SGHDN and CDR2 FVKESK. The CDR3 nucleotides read TGTGCCAGCAGCGCTAAGGGGACTCCCCCATCGGGCTATGGCTACACCTTC. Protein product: CASSAKGTPPSGYGYTF.

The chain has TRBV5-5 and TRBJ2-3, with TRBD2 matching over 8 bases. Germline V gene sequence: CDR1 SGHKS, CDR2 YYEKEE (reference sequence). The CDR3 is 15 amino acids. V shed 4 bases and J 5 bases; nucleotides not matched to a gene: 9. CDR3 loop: CASSPPRGGRDTQYF. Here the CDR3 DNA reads TGTGCCAGCAGCCCCCCCCGGGGGGGCCGAGATACGCAGTATTTT.

CDR3 DNA: TGTGCCACCAGCAGAGTTATGACAGGGGGCTTGGAGACCCAGTACTTC. Encoded protein: CATSRVMTGGLETQYF. This rearrangement joins TRBV15 to TRBJ2-5, with 10 bases that match TRBD1. The ends lost 1 base at V and 5 bases at J; junction bases unmatched: 7. This CDR3 is 16 amino acids long. CDR1 is LNHNV and CDR2 is YYDKDF in the germline V gene (reference sequence).